This is a list of T cell receptor beta chains from one sample in a study of blood T cell repertoires in COVID-19. Only in-frame clones appear in the TCRdb table, and some are missing; sequencing was by immunoSEQ multiplex PCR. Of about 380,000 clones in the sample, 75% to 90% were seen once. The source material was peripheral blood. These receptor sequences come from a woman aged 18-29 years with acute or convalescent COVID-19. The conserved cysteine and the conserved F or W are not part of the CDR3 here.

v_gene,CDR3aa
TRBV5-8,ASSLDPGEAF
TRBV6-5,ASRGLDSYEQY
TRBV20-1,SASPGLVDYEQY
TRBV27,ASDSDRQSVGYT
TRBV28,ASSPGPWTLT
TRBV5-1,ASSLGTGGTDTQY
TRBV6-6,ASSPPTGGANTGELF
TRBV28,ASSSTRLAGVNEQY
TRBV10-3,AIREQGALSSYNSPLH
TRBV19,ASSGTYGQWRDDSPLH
TRBV9,ASSSANYEQY
TRBV4-1,ASSQEGGNEQF
TRBV19,ASSKGQETEAF
TRBV7-2,ASSPPAAWREGPHEQY
TRBV29-1,SVVPGVGYT
TRBV28,ASSPGTGGPYYGYT
TRBV7-6,ASSSSGLTYNEQF
TRBV4-1,ASSPQAETGNQPQH
TRBV18,ASSGNRDTEAF
TRBV5-1,ASSLGTSGYETQY
TRBV5-4,ASSRTSGGGGETQY
TRBV2,ASSDIASEAF
TRBV6-5,ASALTGDYGYT
TRBV5-1,ASSGTALYEQY
TRBV7-2,ASSPAAYYNEQF
TRBV9,ASSAGLEAYEQY
TRBV19,ASSTRLAGGLSDTQY
TRBV9,ASSPDRPYEQY
TRBV19,ASSLQREGRLGETQY
TRBV7-9,ASSLGTAEQY
TRBV14,ASSQVGTIDEQY
TRBV15,ATSRGRVVYEQY
TRBV6-2/TRBV6-3,ASSSWTGGASEQY
TRBV6-5,ASSQSNEQF
TRBV20-1,SARVRDTQY
TRBV5-6,ASSLTSGGSQTQY
TRBV25-1,ASSQAGTGMYEQY
TRBV4-2,ASSQDSHTQETQY
TRBV5-1,ASSPSDRGRNSPLH
TRBV24-1,ATSDIETGEGGYGYT
TRBV9,ASSGSRDQETQY
TRBV19,ASTGQAYSGANVLT
TRBV5-1,ASTYEGDRQAF
TRBV19,ASSPWTGDSPLH
TRBV30,AWVRTGTYGYT
TRBV7-8,ASSLGTGGANTGELF
TRBV6-6,ASSTGQGNNEQF
TRBV3-1/TRBV3-2,ASSQDIAKTQY
TRBV12-3/TRBV12-4,ASRGQGTSPLH
TRBV18,ASSPLDSQETQY
TRBV24-1,ATSDLDGRSSYNEQF
TRBV29-1,SATGQNTGELF
TRBV5-1,ASSLGPQAGYT
TRBV6-1,ASSEIRQGSYEQY
TRBV7-2,ASSRWTSGRAADTQY
TRBV9,ASSGEGQGPHEQY
TRBV7-2,ASSSGSPSEQY
TRBV24-1,ATHGQGTHNEQF
TRBV27,ASRTYTGELF